This T cell receptor (beta chain) was identified in a study of T cell changes during pregnancy in multiple sclerosis. The CDR3 contains 12 residues. Germline V gene data show CDR1 as MDHEN and CDR2 as SYDVKM. V dropped 5 bases and J dropped 3 bases, with 8 bases sitting between them. Sequenced by immunoSEQ multiplex PCR; TCRdb stores in-frame clones only, minus some. The table has about 77,000 clones, just over 90% seen once. The sample in question was peripheral blood, obtained after pregnancy. The sequence was obtained from a female donor in good health, enrolled as a control in a pregnancy study. This chain connects TRBV28 to TRBJ2-7, with unresolved D. The CDR3 sequence is CASSNSVYEQYF. The CDR3 nucleotides are TGTGCCAGCAGTAACAGTGTCTACGAGCAGTACTTC. The whole variable domain, filled in from reference TRBV28 and TRBJ2-7, reads DVKVTQSSRYLVKRTGEKVFLECVQDMDHENMFWYRQDPGLGLRLIYFSYDVKMKEKGDIPEGYSVSREKKERFSLILESASTNQTSMYLCASSNSVYEQYFGPGTRLTVT.